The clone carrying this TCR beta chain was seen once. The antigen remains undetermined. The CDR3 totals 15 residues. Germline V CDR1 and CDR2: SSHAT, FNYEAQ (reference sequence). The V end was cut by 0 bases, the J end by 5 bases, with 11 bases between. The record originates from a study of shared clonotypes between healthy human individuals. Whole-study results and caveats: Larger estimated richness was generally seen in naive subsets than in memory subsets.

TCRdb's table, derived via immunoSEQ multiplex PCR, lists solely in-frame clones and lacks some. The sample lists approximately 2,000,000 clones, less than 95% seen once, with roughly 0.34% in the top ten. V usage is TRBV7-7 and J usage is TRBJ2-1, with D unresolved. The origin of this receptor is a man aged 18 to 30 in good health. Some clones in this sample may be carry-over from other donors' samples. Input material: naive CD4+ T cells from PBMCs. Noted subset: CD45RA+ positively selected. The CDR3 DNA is TGTGCCAGCAGCTTAGCGGTCGGAATTAACAATGAGCAGTTCTTC. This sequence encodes CASSLAVGINNEQFF.